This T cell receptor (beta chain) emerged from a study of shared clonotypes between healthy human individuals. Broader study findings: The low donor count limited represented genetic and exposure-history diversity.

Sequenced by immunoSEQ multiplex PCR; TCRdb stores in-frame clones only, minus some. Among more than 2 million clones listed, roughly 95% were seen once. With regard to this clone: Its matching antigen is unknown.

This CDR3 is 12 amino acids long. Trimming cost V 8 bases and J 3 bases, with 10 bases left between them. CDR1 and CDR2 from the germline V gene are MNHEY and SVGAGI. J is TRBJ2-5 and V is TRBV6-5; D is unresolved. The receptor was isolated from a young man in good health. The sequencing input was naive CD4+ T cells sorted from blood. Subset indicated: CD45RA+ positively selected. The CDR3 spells CASGRDEETQYF. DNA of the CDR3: TGTGCCAGCGGCAGAGACGAAGAGACCCAGTACTTC.